One sample yielded the 9 T cell receptor beta chains listed below, sequenced in a study of T cells in Graves' hyperthyroidism and ophthalmopathy (dated by TCRdb to the late 2010s). The receptor library was made with multiplex PCR. For sequencing, an Illumina HiSeq 2000 was employed. Amplification of TCR beta CDR3 regions was carried out from RNA transcripts. For the first round of RT-PCR on the TCR CDR3, the HTBI primer set was used together with the Qiagen OneStep RT-PCR kit. TCRdb passed the public sequencing reads through fastp at Q25 and MiXCR, retaining productive beta sequences. Entries are consolidated by CDR3 protein sequence, retaining the most common genes and DNA. The sample contains approximately 380,000 distinct CDR3 sequences, around 18% of them found a single time. The top ten clones comprise around 40% of the sample. The sample comprised blood. These receptors were obtained from a young man with Graves' ophthalmopathy.

This clonotype was detected ten times or more. V is TRBV3-1 and J is TRBJ1-2; TRBD1 matches at 8 bases. The CDR3 sequence is 14 residues long. The germline CDR1 and CDR2 sequences are LGHDT and YNNKEL (reference sequence). Trimming took 0 bases from V and 7 from J; bases not matched to a gene: 4. The CDR3 loop is CASSQDPRGPGYTF. The CDR3 DNA reads TGTGCCAGCAGCCAAGATCCCAGGGGGCCTGGCTACACCTTC.

This clonotype was detected many times. DNA for the CDR3: TGTGCCAGCAGTTTATGGGGACAGGGGGCTCGTGGGTCCTACAATGAGCAGTTCTTC. It is translated as CASSLWGQGARGSYNEQFF. This chain links TRBV27 with TRBJ2-1, with 12 bases fitting TRBD1. The CDR3 is made up of 19 amino acids. With V trimmed by 1 base and J by 1 base, 8 bases remained unmatched. The V gene's germline CDR1 is MNHEY and CDR2 SMNVEV (reference sequence).

The chain combines TRBV7-9 with TRBJ2-7, with D hard to call. Trimming removed 2 bases at V and 0 bases at J, with 8 bases between. The V gene's germline CDR1 is SEHNR and CDR2 FQNEAQ (reference sequence). This CDR3 spans 14 amino acids. This CDR3 is CASSLTGRSYEQYF. The DNA of the CDR3 is TGTGCCAGCAGCTTAACGGGCCGCTCCTACGAGCAGTACTTC.

This clonotype appeared many times. V and J are TRBV7-2 and TRBJ1-2; possibly TRBD1 for D (6 bases). Germline CDR1 is SGHTA and CDR2 is FQGNSA. The CDR3 covers 15 residues. Trimming removed 5 bases from V and 4 bases from J, with 17 bases in between. CDR3 amino acids: CASSQSSGTFYGYTF. In DNA, the CDR3 is TGTGCCAGCAGCCAATCCTCCGGGACATTCTATGGCTACACCTTC. Complete variable domain (other parts from reference TRBV7-2 and TRBJ1-2): GAGVSQSPSNKVTEKGKDVELRCDPISGHTALYWYRQSLGQGLEFLIYFQGNSAPDKSGLPSDRFSAERTGGSVSTLTIQRTQQEDSAVYLCASSQSSGTFYGYTFGSGTRLTVV.

This clonotype came up many times. This chain links TRBV7-2 with TRBJ2-1; D gene uncertain. The CDR3 has 16 amino acids. The V gene lost 0 bases and the J gene lost 8 bases, with 17 bases spanning the gap. Germline CDR1 is SGHTA and CDR2 is FQGNSA. The CDR3 region has the DNA TGTGCCAGCAGCTTAGCGGCAGCGCTTCCTCAGGATGAGCAGTTCTTC. Translating it yields CASSLAAALPQDEQFF.

This clonotype has ten or more counts. The chain uses TRBV6-1 and TRBJ2-7; 10 bases are a match to TRBD2. V was clipped by 5 bases and J by 4 bases; unmatched bases: 11. Germline CDR1 is MNHNS and CDR2 is SASEGT. The CDR3 covers 16 residues. CDR3 sequence reads: CASSSPLLAGTYEQYF. CDR3 nucleotide sequence: TGTGCCAGCAGTTCCCCATTACTAGCGGGGACTTACGAGCAGTACTTC.

Details on this clonotype: The junction departs from germline at one end; a sequencing error may be responsible. The chain has TRBV5-1 and TRBJ2-3, with D perhaps TRBD2 (7 bases). CDR3 length: 14 amino acids. Per germline, CDR1 SGHRS and CDR2 YFSETQ. CDR3 sequence reads: CASSVGGGQDTQYF. The DNA for the CDR3 is TGTGCCAGCAGCGTAGGCGGGGGCCAAGATACGCAGTATTTT.

This clonotype was seen once. This may arise from a read error, as a much more abundant clone is one base away. J is TRBJ2-3 and V is TRBV6-1; D is possibly TRBD1 (6 bases). This CDR3 comprises 15 residues. Germline V gives CDR1 MNHNS, CDR2 SASEGT. The CDR3 nucleotides read TGTGCCAGCAGTGAAGTAGGGGGACCCACAGATACGCACTATTTT. This translates into CASSEVGGPTDTHYF.

The chain carries TRBV24-1 and TRBJ1-5; D remains unclear. The CDR3 covers 14 residues. The germline V and J ends were trimmed by 2 bases and 7 bases, with 11 bases remaining between them. Looked up from germline, CDR1 is KGHDR and CDR2 is SFDVKD. As DNA, the CDR3 is TGTGCCACCAGTGATTCCCCGGGTGAACAGCCCCAGCATTTT. It encodes CATSDSPGEQPQHF.